The 7 T cell receptor beta chains presented below share a single source sample, sequenced in a study of blood T cell repertoires in COVID-19. Sequencing was performed with immunoSEQ multiplex PCR; in TCRdb, only in-frame clones are kept and a portion is missing. The sample consists of tens of thousands of clones, 75% to 85% of them appearing once. The sequenced sample consisted of peripheral blood. These receptors originate from an elderly woman with acute or convalescent COVID-19.

V usage is TRBV6-2 or TRBV6-3 and J usage is TRBJ1-2; 10 bases are a match to TRBD1. The germline V gene has CDR1 MNHEY and CDR2 SVGEGT. The CDR3 contains 20 residues. V gave up 2 bases and J gave up 1 base; unmatched junction bases: 16. CDR3 residues: CASSYPSHRDRGPLNYGYTF. CDR3 in DNA: TGTGCCAGCAGTTACCCCTCTCACCGGGACAGGGGACCGCTTAACTATGGCTACACCTTC.

J is TRBJ2-1 and V is TRBV7-2; 12 positions match TRBD2. In germline, CDR1 is SGHTA, CDR2 FQGNSA. V was pared by 6 bases and J by 4 bases, with 4 bases of the junction left unmatched. The CDR3 contains 15 residues. The CDR3 DNA reads TGTGCCAGCAGTCGACTAGCGGGAGATTACAATGAGCAGTTCTTC. It encodes CASSRLAGDYNEQFF.

V is TRBV2 and J is TRBJ2-1; tentatively, D is TRBD1 (5 bases). Germline V CDR1 and CDR2: SNHLY, FYNNEI. CDR3 length: 14 amino acids. The ends were cut back, 8 bases at V and 4 bases at J, with 15 bases in the middle. The CDR3, as DNA: TGTGCCAGCGATAAGGGGCAGCTTTACAATGAGCAGTTCTTC. It translates to CASDKGQLYNEQFF.

The rearrangement links TRBV6-5 to TRBJ2-1, with TRBD1 matching over 10 bases. The CDR3 is made up of 14 amino acids. From germline, CDR1 is MNHEY and CDR2 SVGAGI. Losses at the gene ends were 6 bases for V and 7 bases for J; bases not matched to a gene: 6. The CDR3 is CASRPGQGWNEQFF. The CDR3 DNA sequence: TGTGCCAGCAGGCCGGGACAGGGGTGGAATGAGCAGTTCTTC.

V gene TRBV19 combines with J gene TRBJ1-1; D may be TRBD1 (5 bases). The V gene lost 5 bases and the J gene lost 5 bases, with 15 bases spanning the gap. Germline CDR1 reads LNHDA; CDR2 reads SQIVND (reference sequence). The CDR3 is 14 amino acids. CDR3 nucleotides: TGTGCCAGTAGTGCGGGACCCCTAGGGACTGAAGCTTTCTTT. Translation: CASSAGPLGTEAFF. The entire variable domain, with the rest obtained from reference TRBV19 and TRBJ1-1, is as follows: DGGITQSPKYLFRKEGQNVTLSCEQNLNHDAMYWYRQDPGQGLRLIYYSQIVNDFQKGDIAEGYSVSREKKESFPLTVTSAQKNPTAFYLCASSAGPLGTEAFFGQGTRLTVV.

The chain uses TRBV19 and TRBJ2-2; D perhaps matches TRBD2 (5 bases). The germline CDR1 and CDR2 sequences are LNHDA and SQIVND (reference sequence). This CDR3 is built from 15 residues. Trimming took off 0 bases at V and 4 bases at J, with 9 bases between the two ends. The CDR3 is CASSIDRGSTGELFF. The CDR3 region has the DNA TGTGCCAGTAGTATAGATCGGGGTTCCACCGGGGAGCTGTTTTTT.

The J gene is TRBJ2-7, the V gene TRBV2; 10 bases are a match to TRBD1. The CDR3 has 13 amino acids. Germline-derived CDR1 and CDR2 are SNHLY and FYNNEI. J gave up 6 bases and V 6 bases, and 5 bases lay outside the gene matches. The CDR3 DNA sequence: TGTGCCAGCAGACGACAGGGGGCCGGCGAGCAGTACTTC. Its translation is CASRRQGAGEQYF.